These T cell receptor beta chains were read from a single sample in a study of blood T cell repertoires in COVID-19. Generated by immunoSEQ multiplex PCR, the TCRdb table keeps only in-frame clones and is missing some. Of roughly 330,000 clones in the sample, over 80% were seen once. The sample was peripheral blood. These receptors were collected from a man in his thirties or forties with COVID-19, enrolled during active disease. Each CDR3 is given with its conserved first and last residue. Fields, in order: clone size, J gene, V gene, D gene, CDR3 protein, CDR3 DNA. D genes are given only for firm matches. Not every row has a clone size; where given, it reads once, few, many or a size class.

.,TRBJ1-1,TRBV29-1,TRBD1,CSVESDRGRTEAFF,TGCAGCGTTGAATCGGACAGGGGGCGCACTGAAGCTTTCTTT
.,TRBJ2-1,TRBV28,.,CASIQGQGYTNEQFF,TGTGCCAGCATCCAGGGGCAGGGATATACAAATGAGCAGTTCTTC
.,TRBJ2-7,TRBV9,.,CASSVEVAEPYEQYF,TGTGCCAGCAGCGTAGAAGTAGCGGAACCCTACGAGCAGTACTTC
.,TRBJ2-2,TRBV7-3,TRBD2,CASSSSGGLTGELFF,TGTGCCAGCAGCTCTAGCGGGGGCCTCACCGGGGAGCTGTTTTTT
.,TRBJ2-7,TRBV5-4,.,CASSRTGGGLAGAYEQYF,TGTGCCAGCAGCAGGACAGGGGGCGGGCTAGCGGGAGCCTACGAGCAGTACTTC
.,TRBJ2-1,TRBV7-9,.,CASRYRDEQFF,TGTGCCAGCAGATACCGGGATGAGCAGTTCTTC
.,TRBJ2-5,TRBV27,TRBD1,CASSPPGQQETQYF,TGTGCCAGCAGTCCCCCGGGACAGCAAGAGACCCAGTACTTC
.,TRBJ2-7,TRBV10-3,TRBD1,CAISEGNRGYEQYF,TGTGCCATCAGTGAAGGTAACAGGGGCTACGAGCAGTACTTC
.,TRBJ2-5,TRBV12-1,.,CASSFDGGLYQETQYF,TGTGCCAGCAGCTTTGACGGCGGGCTTTACCAAGAGACCCAGTACTTC
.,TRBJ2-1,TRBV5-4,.,CASSPDRSSYNEQFF,TGTGCCAGCAGCCCTGACAGGAGCTCCTACAATGAGCAGTTCTTC
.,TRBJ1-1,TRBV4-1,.,CASSQGVGGITEAFF,TGCGCCAGCAGCCAAGGGGTAGGGGGAATCACTGAAGCTTTCTTT
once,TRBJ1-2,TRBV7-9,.,CASVEAGGYGYTF,TGTGCCAGCGTCGAGGCGGGTGGGTATGGCTACACCTTC
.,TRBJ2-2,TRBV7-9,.,CASSLVRNTGELFF,TGTGCCAGCAGCTTAGTCAGGAACACCGGGGAGCTGTTTTTT
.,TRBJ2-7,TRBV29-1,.,CSATPGQSTYEQYF,TGCAGCGCCACACCCGGACAGAGCACCTACGAGCAGTACTTC
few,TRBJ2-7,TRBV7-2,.,CASSLVWTEVYEQYF,TGTGCCAGCAGCTTAGTTTGGACAGAAGTCTACGAGCAGTACTTC
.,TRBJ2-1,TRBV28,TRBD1,CASSRDRGRRNEQFF,TGTGCCAGCAGCCGAGACAGGGGGCGCCGCAATGAGCAGTTCTTC
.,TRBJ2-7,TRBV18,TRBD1,CASSAAGQGYEQYF,TGTGCCAGCTCGGCGGCGGGACAGGGCTACGAGCAGTACTTC
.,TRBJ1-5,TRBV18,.,CASSPNGQFNQPQHF,TGTGCCAGCTCTCCCAACGGACAGTTTAATCAGCCCCAGCATTTT
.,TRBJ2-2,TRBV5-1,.,CASSLNFHSSTGELFF,TGCGCCAGCAGCTTAAACTTCCACTCGAGCACCGGGGAGCTGTTTTTT
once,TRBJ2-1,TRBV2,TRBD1,CASSGDSYNEQFF,TGTGCCAGCAGTGGGGACAGTTACAATGAGCAGTTCTTC
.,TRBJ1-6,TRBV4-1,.,CASSQVHGAPFSPLHF,TGCGCCAGCAGCCAAGTTCATGGGGCCCCGTTTTCACCCCTCCACTTT
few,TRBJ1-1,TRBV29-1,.,CSVTETDTMNTEAFF,TGCAGCGTCACGGAGACAGACACCATGAACACTGAAGCTTTCTTT
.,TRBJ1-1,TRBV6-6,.,CASSSLNRATEAFF,TGTGCCAGCAGTTCCTTAAACAGGGCCACTGAAGCTTTCTTT
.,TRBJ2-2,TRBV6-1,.,CASSVSLARDSGELFF,TGTGCCAGCAGTGTTTCTTTGGCGAGGGATTCGGGGGAGCTGTTTTTT
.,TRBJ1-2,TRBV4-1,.,CASSQGEGHSPRPHNYGYTF,TGCGCCAGCAGCCAAGGGGAGGGGCACAGTCCTAGGCCCCATAACTATGGCTACACCTTC
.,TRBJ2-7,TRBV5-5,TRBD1,CASSSGQGRSSYEQYF,TGTGCCAGCAGCTCCGGACAGGGGCGAAGCTCCTACGAGCAGTACTTC
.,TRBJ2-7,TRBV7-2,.,CASSHSAGPSYEQYF,TGTGCCAGCAGCCACTCGGCGGGCCCCTCCTACGAGCAGTACTTC
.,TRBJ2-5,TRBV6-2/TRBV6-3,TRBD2,CASSLGQREQETQYF,TGTGCCAGCAGTCTTGGACAGCGGGAGCAAGAGACCCAGTACTTC
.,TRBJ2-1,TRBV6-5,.,CASSMLRDNEQFF,TGTGCCAGCAGCATGCTAAGAGACAATGAGCAGTTCTTC
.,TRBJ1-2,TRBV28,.,CASSFEGGYGYTF,TGTGCCAGCAGTTTTGAGGGAGGCTATGGCTACACCTTC
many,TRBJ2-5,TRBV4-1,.,CASSPLGEGEQETQYF,TGCGCCAGCAGCCCCCTTGGGGAGGGGGAGCAAGAGACCCAGTACTTC
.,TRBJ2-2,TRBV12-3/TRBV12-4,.,CASGVNTGELFF,TGTGCCAGCGGAGTGAACACCGGGGAGCTGTTTTTT
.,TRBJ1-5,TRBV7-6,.,CASSRGAGSNQPQHF,TGTGCCAGCAGCCGCGGGGCAGGAAGCAATCAGCCCCAGCATTTT
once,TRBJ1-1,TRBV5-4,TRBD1,CASSGETGTEAFF,TGTGCCAGCAGCGGGGAGACAGGGACTGAAGCTTTCTTT
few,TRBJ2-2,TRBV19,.,CASSSQADAGELFF,TGTGCCAGTAGTAGCCAGGCCGACGCCGGGGAGCTGTTTTTT
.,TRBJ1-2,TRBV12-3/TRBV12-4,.,CASSLEHNYGYTF,TGTGCCAGCAGTTTGGAGCACAACTATGGCTACACCTTC
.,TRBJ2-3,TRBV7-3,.,CASSLTRDADTQYF,TGTGCCAGCAGCTTGACTAGGGATGCAGATACGCAGTATTTT
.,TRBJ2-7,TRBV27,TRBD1,CASSSSGTDFYEQYF,TGTGCCAGCAGTTCGTCCGGGACAGACTTCTACGAGCAGTACTTC
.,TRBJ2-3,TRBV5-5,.,CASSLRIAGTDTQYF,TGTGCCAGCAGCTTGCGGATAGCGGGCACAGATACGCAGTATTTT
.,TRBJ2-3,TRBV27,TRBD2,CASPPLPAGFTDTQYF,TGTGCCAGTCCTCCCCTGCCAGCGGGATTCACAGATACGCAGTATTTT
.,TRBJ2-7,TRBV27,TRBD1,CASQGAREQYF,TGTGCCAGCCAGGGGGCAAGGGAGCAGTACTTC
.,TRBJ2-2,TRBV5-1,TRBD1,CASSGGQGFGELFF,TGCGCCAGCAGCGGGGGACAGGGGTTCGGGGAGCTGTTTTTT
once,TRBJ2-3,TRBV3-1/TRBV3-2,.,CASSQDNTADTQYF,TGTGCCAGCAGCCAAGACAACACAGCAGATACGCAGTATTTT
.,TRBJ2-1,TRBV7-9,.,CASSFRGDEQFF,TGTGCCAGCAGCTTCCGGGGAGATGAGCAGTTCTTC
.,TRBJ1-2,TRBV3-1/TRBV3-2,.,CASSQKGGNYGYTF,TGTGCCAGCAGCCAAAAAGGGGGAAACTATGGCTACACCTTC